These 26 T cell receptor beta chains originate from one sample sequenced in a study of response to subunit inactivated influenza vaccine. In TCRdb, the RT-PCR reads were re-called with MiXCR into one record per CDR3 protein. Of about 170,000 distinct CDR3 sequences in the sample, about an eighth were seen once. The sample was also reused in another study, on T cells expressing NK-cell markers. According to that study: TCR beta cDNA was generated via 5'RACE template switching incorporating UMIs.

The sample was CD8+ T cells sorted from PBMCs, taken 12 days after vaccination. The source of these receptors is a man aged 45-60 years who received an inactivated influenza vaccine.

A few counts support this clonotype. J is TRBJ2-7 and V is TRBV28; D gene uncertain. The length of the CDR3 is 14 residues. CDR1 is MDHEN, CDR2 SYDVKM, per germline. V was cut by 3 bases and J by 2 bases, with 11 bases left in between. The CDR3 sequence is CASSFQEPPYEQYF. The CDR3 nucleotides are TGTGCCAGCAGTTTTCAGGAGCCCCCCTACGAGCAGTACTTC. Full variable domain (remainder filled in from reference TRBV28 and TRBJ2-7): DVKVTQSSRYLVKRTGEKVFLECVQDMDHENMFWYRQDPGLGLRLIYFSYDVKMKEKGDIPEGYSVSREKKERFSLILESASTNQTSMYLCASSFQEPPYEQYFGPGTRLTVT.

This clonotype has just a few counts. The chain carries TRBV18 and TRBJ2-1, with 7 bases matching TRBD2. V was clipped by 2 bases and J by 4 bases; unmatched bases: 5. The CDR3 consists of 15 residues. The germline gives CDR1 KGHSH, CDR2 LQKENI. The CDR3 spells CASSPAAGAYNEQFF. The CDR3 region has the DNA TGTGCCAGCTCACCAGCGGCGGGAGCGTACAATGAGCAGTTCTTC.

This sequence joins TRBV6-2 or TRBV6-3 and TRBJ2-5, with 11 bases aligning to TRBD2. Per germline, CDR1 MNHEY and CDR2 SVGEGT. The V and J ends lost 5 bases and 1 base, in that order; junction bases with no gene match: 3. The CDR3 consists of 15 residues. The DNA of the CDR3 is TGTGCCAGCAGTGCGGGACTAGCGGTCCAAGAGACCCAGTACTTC. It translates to CASSAGLAVQETQYF.

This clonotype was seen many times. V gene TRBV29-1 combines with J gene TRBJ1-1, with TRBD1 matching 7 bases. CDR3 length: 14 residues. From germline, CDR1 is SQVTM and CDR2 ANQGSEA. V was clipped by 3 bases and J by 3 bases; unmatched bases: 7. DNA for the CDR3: TGCAGCGTTGAGACGACAGGGATTTACACTGAAGCTTTCTTT. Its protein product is CSVETTGIYTEAFF.

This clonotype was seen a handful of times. The CDR3 coding sequence is TGTGCCAGCAGTTCCGGGACAGGGGGTTTCGAGCAGTACTTC. Translating it yields CASSSGTGGFEQYF. The chain is built from TRBV6-5 and TRBJ2-7, with 11 bases lining up with TRBD1. V gave up 4 bases and J gave up 6 bases; unmatched junction bases: 5. The V gene's germline CDR1 is MNHEY and CDR2 SVGAGI. CDR3 length: 14 amino acids.

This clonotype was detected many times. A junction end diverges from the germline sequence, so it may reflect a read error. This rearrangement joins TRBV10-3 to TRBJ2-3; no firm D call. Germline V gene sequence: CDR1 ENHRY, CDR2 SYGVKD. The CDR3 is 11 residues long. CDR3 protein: CATSGGDTQYF. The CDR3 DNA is TGTGCCACCAGTGGCGGAGATACGCAGTATTTT.

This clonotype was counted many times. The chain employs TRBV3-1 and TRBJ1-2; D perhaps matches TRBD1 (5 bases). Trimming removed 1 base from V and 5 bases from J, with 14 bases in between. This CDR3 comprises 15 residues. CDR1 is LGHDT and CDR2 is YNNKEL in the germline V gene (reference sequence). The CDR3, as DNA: TGTGCCAGCAGCCAAGGAGGAGGGGACTGGTATGGCTACACCTTC. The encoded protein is CASSQGGGDWYGYTF.

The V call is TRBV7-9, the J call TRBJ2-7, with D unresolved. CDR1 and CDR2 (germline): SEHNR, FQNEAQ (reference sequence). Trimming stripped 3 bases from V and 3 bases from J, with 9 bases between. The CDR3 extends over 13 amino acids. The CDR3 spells CASSFTGHYEQYF. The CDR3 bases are TGTGCCAGCAGCTTTACGGGTCACTACGAGCAGTACTTC. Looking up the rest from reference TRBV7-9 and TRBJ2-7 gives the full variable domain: DTGVSQNPRHKITKRGQNVTFRCDPISEHNRLYWYRQTLGQGPEFLTYFQNEAQLEKSRLLSDRFSAERPKGSFSTLEIQRTEQGDSAMYLCASSFTGHYEQYFGPGTRLTVT.

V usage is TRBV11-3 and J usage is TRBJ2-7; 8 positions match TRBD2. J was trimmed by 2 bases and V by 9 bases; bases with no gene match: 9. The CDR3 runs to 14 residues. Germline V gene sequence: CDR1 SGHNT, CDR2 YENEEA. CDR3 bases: TGTGCCAGTCGTCGGGGGGGATCTACCTACGAGCAGTACTTC. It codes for CASRRGGSTYEQYF.

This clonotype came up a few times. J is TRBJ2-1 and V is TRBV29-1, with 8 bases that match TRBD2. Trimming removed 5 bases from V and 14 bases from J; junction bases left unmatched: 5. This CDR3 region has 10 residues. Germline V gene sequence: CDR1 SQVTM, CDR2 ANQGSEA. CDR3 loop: CSVRGGPEFF. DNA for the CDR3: TGCAGCGTTCGGGGGGGCCCCGAGTTCTTC.

The CDR3 region has the DNA TGCAGTGCTAGAGATCTCGGGCGGGAGGGCCGATATGAGCAGTTCTTC. This codes for CSARDLGREGRYEQFF. This sequence joins TRBV20-1 and TRBJ2-1; 9 bases fit TRBD2. Germline V lookup: CDR1 DFQATT, CDR2 SNEGSKA (reference sequence). After removal of 0 bases from V and 8 bases from J, the junction contained 11 bases not matched to a gene. The CDR3 contains 16 residues.

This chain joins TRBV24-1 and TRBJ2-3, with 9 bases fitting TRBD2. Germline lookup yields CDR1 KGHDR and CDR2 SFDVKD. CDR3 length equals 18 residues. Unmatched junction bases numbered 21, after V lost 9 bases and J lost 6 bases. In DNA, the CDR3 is TGTGCCACCCAGGGACAGTCGATAAGCGGGGGGCCTCGGGATACGCAGTATTTT. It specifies CATQGQSISGGPRDTQYF.

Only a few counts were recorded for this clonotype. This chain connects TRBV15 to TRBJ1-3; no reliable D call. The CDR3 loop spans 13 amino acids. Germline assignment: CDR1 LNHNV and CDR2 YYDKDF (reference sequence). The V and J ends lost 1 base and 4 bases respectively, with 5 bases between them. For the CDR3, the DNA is TGTGCCACCAGCAGAGTTGGGGGAAACACCATATATTTT. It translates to CATSRVGGNTIYF. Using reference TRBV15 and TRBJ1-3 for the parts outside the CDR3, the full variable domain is DAMVIQNPRYQVTQFGKPVTLSCSQTLNHNVMYWYQQKSSQAPKLLFHYYDKDFNNEADTPDNFQSRRPNTSFCFLDIRSPGLGDTAMYLCATSRVGGNTIYFGEGSWLTVV.

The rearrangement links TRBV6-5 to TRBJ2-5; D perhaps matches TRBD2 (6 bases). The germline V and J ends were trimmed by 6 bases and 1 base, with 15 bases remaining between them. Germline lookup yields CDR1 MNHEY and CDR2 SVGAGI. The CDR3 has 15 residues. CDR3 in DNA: TGTGCCAGCAGCTACGGGGCGGGGCGCCAAGAGACCCAGTACTTC. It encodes CASSYGAGRQETQYF.

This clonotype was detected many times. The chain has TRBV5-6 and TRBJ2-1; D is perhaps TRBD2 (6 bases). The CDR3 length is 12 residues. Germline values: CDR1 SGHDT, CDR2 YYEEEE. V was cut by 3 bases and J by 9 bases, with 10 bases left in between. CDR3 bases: TGTGCCAGCAGCTGGGGTAGCGGTGAGCAGTTCTTC. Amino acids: CASSWGSGEQFF. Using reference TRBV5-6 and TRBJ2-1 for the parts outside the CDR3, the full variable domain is DAGVTQSPTHLIKTRGQQVTLRCSPKSGHDTVSWYQQALGQGPQFIFQYYEEEERQRGNFPDRFSGHQFPNYSSELNVNALLLGDSALYLCASSWGSGEQFFGPGTRLTVL.

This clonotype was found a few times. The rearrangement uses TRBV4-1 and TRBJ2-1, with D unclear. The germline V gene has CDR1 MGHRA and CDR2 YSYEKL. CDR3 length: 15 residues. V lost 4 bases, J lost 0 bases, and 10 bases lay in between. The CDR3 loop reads CASSPMGSSYNEQFF. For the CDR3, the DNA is TGCGCCAGCAGCCCCATGGGCAGCTCCTACAATGAGCAGTTCTTC.

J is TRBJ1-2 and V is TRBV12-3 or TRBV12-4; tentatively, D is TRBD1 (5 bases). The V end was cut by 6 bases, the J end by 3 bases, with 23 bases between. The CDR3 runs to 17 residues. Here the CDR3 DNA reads TGTGCCAGCAGCCCGGCCGGGGCGGCTATTACTCACTATGGCTACACCTTC. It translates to CASSPAGAAITHYGYTF.

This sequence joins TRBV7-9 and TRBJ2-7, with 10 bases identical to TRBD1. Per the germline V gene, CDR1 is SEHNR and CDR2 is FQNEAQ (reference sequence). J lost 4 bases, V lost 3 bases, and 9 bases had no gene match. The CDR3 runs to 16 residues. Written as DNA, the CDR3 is TGTGCCAGCAGCTTGGTAGTGGGGACAGGGGAGTACGAGCAGTACTTC. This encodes CASSLVVGTGEYEQYF.

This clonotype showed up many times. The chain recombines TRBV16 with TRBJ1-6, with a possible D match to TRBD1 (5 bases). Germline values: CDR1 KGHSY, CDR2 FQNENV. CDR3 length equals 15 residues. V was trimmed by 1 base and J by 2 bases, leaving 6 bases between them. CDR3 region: CASSQWGPYNSPLHF. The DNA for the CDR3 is TGTGCCAGCAGCCAATGGGGACCCTATAATTCACCCCTCCACTTT.

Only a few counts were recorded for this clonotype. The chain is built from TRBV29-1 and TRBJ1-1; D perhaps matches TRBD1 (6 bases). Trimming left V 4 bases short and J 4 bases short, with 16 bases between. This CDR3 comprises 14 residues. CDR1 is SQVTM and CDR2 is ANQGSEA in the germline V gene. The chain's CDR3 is CSVAPGGSGTEAFF. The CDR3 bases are TGCAGCGTTGCCCCGGGGGGCAGTGGCACTGAAGCTTTCTTT. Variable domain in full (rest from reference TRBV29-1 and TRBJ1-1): SAVISQKPSRDICQRGTSLTIQCQVDSQVTMMFWYRQQPGQSLTLIATANQGSEATYESGFVIDKFPISRPNLTFSTLTVSNMSPEDSSIYLCSVAPGGSGTEAFFGQGTRLTVV.

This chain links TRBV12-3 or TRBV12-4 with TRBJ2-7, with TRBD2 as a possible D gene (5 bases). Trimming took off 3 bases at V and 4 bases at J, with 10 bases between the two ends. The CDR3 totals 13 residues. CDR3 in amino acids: CASSFLRGYEQYF. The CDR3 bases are TGTGCCAGCAGTTTTTTACGGGGTTACGAGCAGTACTTC.

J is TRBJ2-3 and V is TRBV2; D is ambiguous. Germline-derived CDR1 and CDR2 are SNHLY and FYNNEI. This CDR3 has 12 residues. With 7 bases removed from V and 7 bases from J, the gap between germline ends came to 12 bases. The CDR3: CASMYSSYTQYF. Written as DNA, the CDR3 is TGTGCCAGCATGTACTCCTCATATACGCAGTATTTT.

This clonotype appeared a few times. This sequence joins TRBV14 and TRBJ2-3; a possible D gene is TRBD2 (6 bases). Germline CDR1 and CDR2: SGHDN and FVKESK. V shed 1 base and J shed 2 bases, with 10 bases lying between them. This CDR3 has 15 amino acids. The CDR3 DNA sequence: TGTGCCAGCAGCCAAGGGGAGGCGGCCACAGATACGCAGTATTTT. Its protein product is CASSQGEAATDTQYF. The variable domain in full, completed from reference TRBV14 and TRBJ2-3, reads EAGVTQFPSHSVIEKGQTVTLRCDPISGHDNLYWYRRVMGKEIKFLLHFVKESKQDESGMPNNRFLAERTGGTYSTLKVQPAELEDSGVYFCASSQGEAATDTQYFGPGTRLTVL.

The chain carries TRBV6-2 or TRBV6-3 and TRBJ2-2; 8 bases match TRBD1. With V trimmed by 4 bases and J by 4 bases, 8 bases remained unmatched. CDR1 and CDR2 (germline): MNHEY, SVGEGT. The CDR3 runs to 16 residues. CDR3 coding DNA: TGTGCCAGCAGTTGGTCCAGGGGGCGAAGCACCGGGGAGCTGTTTTTT. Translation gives CASSWSRGRSTGELFF.

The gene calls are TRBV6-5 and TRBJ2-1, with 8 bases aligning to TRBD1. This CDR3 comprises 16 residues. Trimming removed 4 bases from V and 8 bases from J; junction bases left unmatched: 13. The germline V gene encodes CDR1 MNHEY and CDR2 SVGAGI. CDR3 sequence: CASSSRDRGKTYEQFF. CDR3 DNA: TGTGCCAGCAGTTCCCGAGACAGGGGAAAAACATATGAGCAGTTCTTC.

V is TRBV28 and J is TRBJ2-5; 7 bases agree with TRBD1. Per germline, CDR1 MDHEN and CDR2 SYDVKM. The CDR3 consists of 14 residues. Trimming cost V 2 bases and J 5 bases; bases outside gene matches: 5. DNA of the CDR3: TGTGCCAGCAGTTTACCTGGACAGGCCGAGACCCAGTACTTC. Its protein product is CASSLPGQAETQYF.